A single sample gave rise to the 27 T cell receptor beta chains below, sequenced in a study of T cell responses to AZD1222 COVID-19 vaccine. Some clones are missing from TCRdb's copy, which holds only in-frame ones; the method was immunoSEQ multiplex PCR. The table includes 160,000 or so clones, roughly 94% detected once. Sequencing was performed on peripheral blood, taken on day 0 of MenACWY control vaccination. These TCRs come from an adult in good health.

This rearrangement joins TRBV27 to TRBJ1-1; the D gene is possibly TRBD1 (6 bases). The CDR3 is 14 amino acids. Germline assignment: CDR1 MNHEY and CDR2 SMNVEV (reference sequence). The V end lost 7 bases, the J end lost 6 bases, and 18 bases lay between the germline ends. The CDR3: CASIPWGGGPEAFF. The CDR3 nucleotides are TGTGCCAGCATCCCCTGGGGTGGGGGGCCTGAAGCTTTCTTT.

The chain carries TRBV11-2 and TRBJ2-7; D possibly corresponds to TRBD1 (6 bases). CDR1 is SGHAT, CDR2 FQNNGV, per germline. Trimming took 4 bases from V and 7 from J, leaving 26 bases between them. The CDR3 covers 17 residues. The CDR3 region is CASSSHGRGLLRPEQYF. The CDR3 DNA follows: TGTGCCAGCAGCTCGCACGGCAGGGGTCTTCTCCGCCCGGAGCAGTACTTC.

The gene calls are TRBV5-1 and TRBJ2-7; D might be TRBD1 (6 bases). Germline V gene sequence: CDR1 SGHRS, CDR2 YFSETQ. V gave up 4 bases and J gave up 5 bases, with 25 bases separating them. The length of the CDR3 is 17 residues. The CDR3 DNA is TGCGCCAGCAGCCCTCAACGAAACAGGGTCAATTCCGACGAGCAGTACTTC. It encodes CASSPQRNRVNSDEQYF.

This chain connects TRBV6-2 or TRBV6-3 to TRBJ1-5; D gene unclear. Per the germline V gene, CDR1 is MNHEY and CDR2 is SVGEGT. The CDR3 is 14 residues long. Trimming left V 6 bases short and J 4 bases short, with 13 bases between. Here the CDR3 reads CASSQLGRNQPQHF. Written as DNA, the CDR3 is TGTGCCAGCAGCCAACTAGGGAGGAATCAGCCCCAGCATTTT.

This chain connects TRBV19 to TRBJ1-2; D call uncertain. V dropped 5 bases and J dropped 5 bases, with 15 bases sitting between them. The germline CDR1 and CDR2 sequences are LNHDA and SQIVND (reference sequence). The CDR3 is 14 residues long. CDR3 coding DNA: TGTGCCAGTAGTCAAGACGGTAGCCAATATGGCTACACCTTC. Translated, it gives CASSQDGSQYGYTF.

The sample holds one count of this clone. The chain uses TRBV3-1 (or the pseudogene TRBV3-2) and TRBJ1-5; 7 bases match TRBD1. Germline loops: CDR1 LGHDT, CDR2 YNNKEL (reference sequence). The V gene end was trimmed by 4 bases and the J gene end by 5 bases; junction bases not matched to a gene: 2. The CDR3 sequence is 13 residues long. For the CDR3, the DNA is TGTGCCAGCAGCCGCGACAGGGATCAGCCCCAGCATTTT. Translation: CASSRDRDQPQHF.

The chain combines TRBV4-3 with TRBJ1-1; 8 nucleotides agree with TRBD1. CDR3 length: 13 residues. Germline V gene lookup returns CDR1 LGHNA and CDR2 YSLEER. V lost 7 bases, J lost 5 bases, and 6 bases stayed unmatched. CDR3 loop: CASTEQGGTEAFF. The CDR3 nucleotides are TGCGCCAGCACAGAACAGGGGGGAACTGAAGCTTTCTTT.

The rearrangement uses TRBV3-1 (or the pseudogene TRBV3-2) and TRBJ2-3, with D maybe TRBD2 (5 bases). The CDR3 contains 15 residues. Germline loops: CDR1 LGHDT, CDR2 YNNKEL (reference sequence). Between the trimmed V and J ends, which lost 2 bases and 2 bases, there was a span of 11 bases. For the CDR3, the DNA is TGTGCCAGCAGCCAAACCCCGGGAAACACAGATACGCAGTATTTT. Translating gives CASSQTPGNTDTQYF.

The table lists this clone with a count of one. The CDR3 protein is CASSIVRGANSPLHF. The CDR3 coding sequence is TGTGCCAGTAGTATAGTCAGGGGGGCGAATTCACCCCTCCACTTT. The chain couples TRBV19 to TRBJ1-6; 7 bases map to TRBD1. Germline CDR1 LNHDA, CDR2 SQIVND (reference sequence). This CDR3 contains 15 residues. Trimming removed 1 base from V and 7 bases from J; junction bases left unmatched: 4.

The CDR3 nucleotides read TGCAGCGTTGCTTGGGGCCCGAACACCGGGGAGCTGTTTTTT. Its translation is CSVAWGPNTGELFF. V usage is TRBV29-1 and J usage is TRBJ2-2; weak D call: TRBD1 (5 bases). This CDR3 is 14 amino acids long. The germline V gene encodes CDR1 SQVTM and CDR2 ANQGSEA. The V gene lost 4 bases and the J gene lost 0 bases, with 9 bases spanning the gap.

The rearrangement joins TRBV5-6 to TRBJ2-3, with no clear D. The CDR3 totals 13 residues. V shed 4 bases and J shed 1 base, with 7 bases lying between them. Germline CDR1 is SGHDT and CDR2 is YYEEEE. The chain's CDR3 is CASSLRGTDTQYF. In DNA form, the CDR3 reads TGTGCCAGCAGCCTCCGGGGCACAGATACGCAGTATTTT. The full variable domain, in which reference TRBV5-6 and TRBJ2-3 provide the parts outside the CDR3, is DAGVTQSPTHLIKTRGQQVTLRCSPKSGHDTVSWYQQALGQGPQFIFQYYEEEERQRGNFPDRFSGHQFPNYSSELNVNALLLGDSALYLCASSLRGTDTQYFGPGTRLTVL.

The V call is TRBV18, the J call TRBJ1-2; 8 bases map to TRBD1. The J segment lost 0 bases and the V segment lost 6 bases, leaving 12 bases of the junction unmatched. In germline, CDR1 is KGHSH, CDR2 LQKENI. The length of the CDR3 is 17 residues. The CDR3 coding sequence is TGTGCCAGCTCGCTTCGGACAGGGCTGACCTCTAACTATGGCTACACCTTC. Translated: CASSLRTGLTSNYGYTF.

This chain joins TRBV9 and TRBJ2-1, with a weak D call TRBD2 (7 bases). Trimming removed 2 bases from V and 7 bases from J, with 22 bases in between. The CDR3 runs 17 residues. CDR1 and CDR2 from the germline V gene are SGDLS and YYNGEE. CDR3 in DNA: TGTGCCAGCAGCGTCCCCTTGTCGGGGGGCCCTTTTAATGAGCAGTTCTTC. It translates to CASSVPLSGGPFNEQFF.

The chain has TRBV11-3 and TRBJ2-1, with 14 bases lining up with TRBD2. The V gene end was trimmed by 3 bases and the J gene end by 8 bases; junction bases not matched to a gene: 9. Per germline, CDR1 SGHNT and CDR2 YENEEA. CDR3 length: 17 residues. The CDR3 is CASSFPGLAGEGHEQFF. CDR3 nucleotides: TGTGCCAGCAGCTTCCCGGGACTAGCGGGAGAAGGGCATGAGCAGTTCTTC.

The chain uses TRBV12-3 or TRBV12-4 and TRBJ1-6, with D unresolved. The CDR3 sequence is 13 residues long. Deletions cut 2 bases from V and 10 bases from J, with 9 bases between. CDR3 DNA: TGTGCCAGCAGTTTACAGTTCTTCTCACCCCTCCACTTT. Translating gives CASSLQFFSPLHF.

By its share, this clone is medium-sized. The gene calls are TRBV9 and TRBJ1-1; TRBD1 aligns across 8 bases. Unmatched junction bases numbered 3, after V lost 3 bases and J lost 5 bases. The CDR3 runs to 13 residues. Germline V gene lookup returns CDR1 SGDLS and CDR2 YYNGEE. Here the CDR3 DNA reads TGTGCCAGCAGCGATACAGGGGGGACTGAAGCTTTCTTT. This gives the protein CASSDTGGTEAFF.

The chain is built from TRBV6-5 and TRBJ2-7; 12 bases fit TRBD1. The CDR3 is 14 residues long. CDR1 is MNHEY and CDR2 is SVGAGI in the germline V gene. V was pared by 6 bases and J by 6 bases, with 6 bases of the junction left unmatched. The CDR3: CASSRDRGRFEQYF. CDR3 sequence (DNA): TGTGCCAGCAGCCGGGACAGGGGGCGATTCGAGCAGTACTTC.

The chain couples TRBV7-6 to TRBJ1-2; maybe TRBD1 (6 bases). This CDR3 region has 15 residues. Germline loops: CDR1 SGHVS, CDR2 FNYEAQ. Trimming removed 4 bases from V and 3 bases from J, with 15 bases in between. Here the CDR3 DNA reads TGTGCCAGCAGCTCCGTGTCGGGGGGCGACTATGGCTACACCTTC. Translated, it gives CASSSVSGGDYGYTF.

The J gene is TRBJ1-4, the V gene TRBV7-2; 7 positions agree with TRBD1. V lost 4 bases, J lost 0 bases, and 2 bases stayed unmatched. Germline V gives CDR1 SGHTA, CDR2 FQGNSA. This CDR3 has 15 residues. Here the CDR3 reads CASSWGQTTNEKLFF. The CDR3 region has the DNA TGTGCCAGCAGCTGGGGACAGACAACTAATGAAAAACTGTTTTTT.

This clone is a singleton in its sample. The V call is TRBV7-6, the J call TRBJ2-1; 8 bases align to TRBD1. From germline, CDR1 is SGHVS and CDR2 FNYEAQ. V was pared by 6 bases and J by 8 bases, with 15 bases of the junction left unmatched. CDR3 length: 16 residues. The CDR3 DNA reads TGTGCCAGCAGATCTCCCGGACAGGGAATGGGGGATGAGCAGTTCTTC. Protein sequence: CASRSPGQGMGDEQFF.

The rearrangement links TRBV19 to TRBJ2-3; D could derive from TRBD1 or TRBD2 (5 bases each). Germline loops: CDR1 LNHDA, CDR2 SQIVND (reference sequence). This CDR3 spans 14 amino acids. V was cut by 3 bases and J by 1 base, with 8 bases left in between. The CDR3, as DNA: TGTGCCAGTAGTATTCTGGGGGGCACAGATACGCAGTATTTT. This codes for CASSILGGTDTQYF.

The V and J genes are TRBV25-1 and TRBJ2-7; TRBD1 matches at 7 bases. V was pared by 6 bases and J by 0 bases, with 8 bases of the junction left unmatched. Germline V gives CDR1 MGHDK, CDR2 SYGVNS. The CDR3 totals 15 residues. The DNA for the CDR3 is TGTGCCAGCAGGGCTACAGGGGTCAGCTCCTACGAGCAGTACTTC. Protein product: CASRATGVSSYEQYF.

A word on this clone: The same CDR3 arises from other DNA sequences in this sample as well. CDR3 DNA: TGCGCCAGCAGCCCTGACAGCTATAGCAATCAGCCCCAGCATTTT. Translation: CASSPDSYSNQPQHF. The chain employs TRBV5-1 and TRBJ1-5, with a possible D match to TRBD1 (5 bases). This CDR3 has 15 amino acids. CDR1 and CDR2 from the germline V gene are SGHRS and YFSETQ. V shed 4 bases and J shed 0 bases, with 11 bases lying between them.

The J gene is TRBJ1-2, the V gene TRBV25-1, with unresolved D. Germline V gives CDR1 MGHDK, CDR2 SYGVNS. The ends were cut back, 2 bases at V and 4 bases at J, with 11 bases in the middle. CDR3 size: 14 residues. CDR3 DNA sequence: TGTGCCAGCAGTGAAGGTTCCTGGGGCTATGGCTACACCTTC. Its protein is CASSEGSWGYGYTF.

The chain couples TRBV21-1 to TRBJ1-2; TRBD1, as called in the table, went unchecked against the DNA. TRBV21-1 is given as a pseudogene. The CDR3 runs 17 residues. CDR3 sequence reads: CASSSNEEGALRDGYTF. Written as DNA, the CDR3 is TGTGCCAGCAGCTCAAACGAGGAGGGGGCCCTCAGGGATGGCTACACCTTC.

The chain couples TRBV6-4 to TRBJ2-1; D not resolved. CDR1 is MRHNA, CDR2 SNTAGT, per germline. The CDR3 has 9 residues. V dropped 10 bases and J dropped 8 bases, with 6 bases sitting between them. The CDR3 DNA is TGTGCCAATAGGGATGAGCAGTTCTTC. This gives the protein CANRDEQFF.

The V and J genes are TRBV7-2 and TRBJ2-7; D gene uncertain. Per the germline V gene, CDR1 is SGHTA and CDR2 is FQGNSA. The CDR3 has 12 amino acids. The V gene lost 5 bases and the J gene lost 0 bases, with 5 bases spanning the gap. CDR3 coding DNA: TGTGCCAGCAGCGTAGGCTCCTACGAGCAGTACTTC. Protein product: CASSVGSYEQYF.